What follows are 17 T cell receptor beta chains derived from one specimen sequenced in a study of shared clonotypes between healthy human individuals. Clones were read by immunoSEQ multiplex PCR, and TCRdb kept only the in-frame ones, dropping some. Among approximately 1.9 million clones listed, 93% were seen once. Naive CD8 cells comprised CD45RO-negative, CCR7-positively selected cells, excluding terminally differentiated effector memory CD45RA+ cells. Sequenced: naive CD8+ T cells from PBMCs. The source of these receptors is a man younger than 30 in good health. Some clones in this sample may be carry-over from other donors' samples.

This clone has just one count. The CDR3 sequence is CASSTKNVVASGVTDTQYF. The CDR3 nucleotides are TGTGCCAGCAGCACAAAGAACGTTGTGGCTAGCGGGGTTACAGATACGCAGTATTTT. This rearrangement joins TRBV7-9 to TRBJ2-3; 9 positions agree with TRBD2. This CDR3 comprises 19 residues. Per the germline V gene, CDR1 is SEHNR and CDR2 is FQNEAQ (reference sequence). Trimming cost V 5 bases and J 3 bases; bases outside gene matches: 18.

In its sample, this clone was seen once. J is TRBJ2-2 and V is TRBV28, with a tentative D call TRBD2 (6 bases). This CDR3 contains 15 residues. From germline, CDR1 is MDHEN and CDR2 SYDVKM. Trimming pared 4 bases from V and 5 bases from J, leaving 14 bases between. CDR3 coding DNA: TGTGCCAGCAGTTATCGCGGGAAATTTACCGGGGAGCTGTTTTTT. Translated, it gives CASSYRGKFTGELFF.

V and J are TRBV4-3 and TRBJ2-7; 9 positions agree with TRBD2. The ends lost 4 bases at V and 2 bases at J; junction bases unmatched: 9. Germline-derived CDR1 and CDR2 are LGHNA and YSLEER. The CDR3 totals 16 residues. CDR3 loop: CASSPRLAAPTYEQYF. CDR3 coding DNA: TGCGCCAGCAGCCCCCGACTAGCGGCCCCCACCTACGAGCAGTACTTC.

The V and J genes are TRBV7-9 and TRBJ1-5; no firm D call. The germline gives CDR1 SEHNR, CDR2 FQNEAQ (reference sequence). V was clipped by 2 bases and J by 3 bases, with 11 bases between them. The CDR3 contains 15 residues. CDR3 in DNA: TGTGCCAGCAGCTTATCCAGCGCCTACAATCAGCCCCAGCATTTT. The encoded protein is CASSLSSAYNQPQHF.

This clone came up once. The chain joins TRBV10-3 to TRBJ2-1; TRBD2 aligns across 8 bases. The CDR3 extends over 13 amino acids. V shed 8 bases, J shed 4 bases, and the junction held 4 bases outside the gene matches. The germline CDR1 and CDR2 sequences are ENHRY and SYGVKD. This chain's CDR3 is CAIASGSYNEQFF. Here the CDR3 DNA reads TGTGCCATCGCGAGCGGGAGTTACAATGAGCAGTTCTTC.

J is TRBJ2-5 and V is TRBV7-9, with D perhaps matching TRBD2 (6 bases). Germline CDR1 reads SEHNR; CDR2 reads FQNEAQ (reference sequence). The CDR3 has 15 residues. V was pared by 2 bases and J by 4 bases, with 14 bases between. The CDR3 loop reads CASSLWTNQGETQYF. Here the CDR3 DNA reads TGTGCCAGCAGCTTATGGACTAACCAAGGAGAGACCCAGTACTTC.

The chain combines TRBV7-9 with TRBJ2-7; 12 bases map to TRBD2. Germline CDR1 SEHNR, CDR2 FQNEAQ (reference sequence). The CDR3 length is 17 residues. With V trimmed by 2 bases and J by 2 bases, 7 bases remained unmatched. CDR3 in DNA: TGTGCCAGCAGCTTACCGCGACTAGCGGGAGCTCCCTACGAGCAGTACTTC. Translating gives CASSLPRLAGAPYEQYF.

J is TRBJ2-1 and V is TRBV27, with D perhaps being TRBD1 or TRBD2 (6 bases each). The length of the CDR3 is 13 residues. Germline V lookup: CDR1 MNHEY, CDR2 SMNVEV (reference sequence). Trimming cost V 7 bases and J 8 bases, with 15 bases left between them. CDR3 region: CASTHLGGYEQFF. For the CDR3, the DNA is TGTGCCAGCACTCATTTGGGGGGCTATGAGCAGTTCTTC.

V gene TRBV7-9 combines with J gene TRBJ1-1; 7 positions match TRBD1. Trimming took 5 bases from V and 2 from J; bases not matched to a gene: 11. Germline-derived CDR1 and CDR2 are SEHNR and FQNEAQ (reference sequence). The CDR3 length is 16 residues. In nucleotides, the CDR3 is TGTGCCAGCAGCCTGTCGATGGGACAGCCAAACACTGAAGCTTTCTTT. Its protein is CASSLSMGQPNTEAFF.

This clone was seen a single time. J is TRBJ1-1 and V is TRBV7-8; D possibly corresponds to TRBD1 (5 bases). The germline CDR1 and CDR2 sequences are SGHVS and FQNEAQ. This CDR3 is 15 amino acids long. Trimming left V 4 bases short and J 4 bases short, with 16 bases between. CDR3 loop: CASSSGGRVSTEAFF. The CDR3 DNA follows: TGTGCCAGCAGCTCCGGTGGCAGGGTGAGCACTGAAGCTTTCTTT.

The chain couples TRBV5-5 to TRBJ2-7, with a weak D call TRBD2 (5 bases). Per the germline V gene, CDR1 is SGHKS and CDR2 is YYEKEE (reference sequence). The CDR3 is 12 amino acids. The ends were cut back, 7 bases at V and 2 bases at J, with 10 bases in the middle. The CDR3: CASDDGAYEQYF. CDR3 nucleotides: TGTGCCAGCGACGACGGGGCCTACGAGCAGTACTTC. Full variable domain (missing parts from reference TRBV5-5 and TRBJ2-7): DAGVTQSPTHLIKTRGQQVTLRCSPISGHKSVSWYQQVLGQGPQFIFQYYEKEERGRGNFPDRFSARQFPNYSSELNVNALLLGDSALYLCASDDGAYEQYFGPGTRLTVT.

The chain carries TRBV25-1 and TRBJ2-5, with D maybe TRBD2 (6 bases). Trimming took off 4 bases at V and 1 base at J, with 19 bases between the two ends. This CDR3 is built from 17 residues. Germline loops: CDR1 MGHDK, CDR2 SYGVNS. In nucleotides, the CDR3 is TGTGCCAGCAGTGGGCTGGGGGGAACACTGGGCCAAGAGACCCAGTACTTC. The encoded protein is CASSGLGGTLGQETQYF.

The chain has TRBV29-1 and TRBJ2-1, with a weak D call TRBD2 (7 bases). V lost 5 bases and J 6 bases, leaving 14 bases between the germline ends. Per germline, CDR1 SQVTM and CDR2 ANQGSEA. CDR3 length equals 13 residues. This chain's CDR3 is CSVRSGTPNEQFF. The CDR3, as DNA: TGCAGCGTTAGAAGCGGGACACCCAATGAGCAGTTCTTC.

For this clone: At the DNA level, this CDR3 is encoded by other sequences in the same sample as well. V and J are TRBV19 and TRBJ1-1; D is ambiguous. This CDR3 comprises 13 residues. Trimming left V 3 bases short and J 4 bases short, with 9 bases between. Germline assignment: CDR1 LNHDA and CDR2 SQIVND (reference sequence). This CDR3 is CASSIGGITEAFF. The CDR3 nucleotides are TGTGCCAGTAGTATCGGCGGGATCACTGAAGCTTTCTTT.

This clone was seen once. V is TRBV7-3 and J is TRBJ2-5; D is unclear. V lost 5 bases and J lost 5, with 24 bases in between. The germline V gene encodes CDR1 SGHTA and CDR2 FQGTGA. The CDR3 is made up of 17 amino acids. Here the CDR3 reads CASSPQPRGAVGETQYF. For the CDR3, the DNA is TGTGCCAGCAGCCCCCAACCAAGAGGCGCGGTGGGGGAGACCCAGTACTTC.

The CDR3 sequence is CASSLRAGGSYNEQFF. DNA of the CDR3: TGCGCCAGCAGCCTCCGTGCCGGCGGGAGCTACAATGAGCAGTTCTTC. The chain recombines TRBV4-3 with TRBJ2-1; 7 positions match TRBD2. V lost 4 bases, J lost 3 bases, and 9 bases stayed unmatched. Germline V gene data show CDR1 as LGHNA and CDR2 as YSLEER. This CDR3 has 16 amino acids.

The rearrangement joins TRBV5-6 to TRBJ2-7, with D unclear. The germline V gene has CDR1 SGHDT and CDR2 YYEEEE. This CDR3 contains 12 residues. The V gene lost 4 bases and the J gene lost 7 bases, with 12 bases spanning the gap. The DNA of the CDR3 is TGTGCCAGCAGCACATTCTCTAGGGAGCAGTACTTC. Translation: CASSTFSREQYF.